The 20 T cell receptor beta chains reported below all come from one sample, sequenced in a study of blood T cell repertoires in COVID-19. The data were produced by immunoSEQ multiplex PCR, yet TCRdb's version contains in-frame clones alone and is incomplete. This sample has about 240,000 clones; 87% occur once, and the top ten carry approximately 7.6%. The specimen was peripheral blood. The receptors shown here come from a man in his 60s who had recovered from COVID-19.

The chain uses TRBV10-3 and TRBJ1-1; the match to TRBD1 covers 10 bases. The CDR3 loop spans 15 amino acids. The junction had 8 bases not matched to a gene; V was cut back by 6 bases and J by 4 bases. The V gene's germline CDR1 is ENHRY and CDR2 SYGVKD. CDR3 loop: CAIRVDRGPVTEAFF. The CDR3 DNA reads TGTGCCATCAGAGTCGACAGGGGGCCTGTCACTGAAGCTTTCTTT.

This chain connects TRBV20-1 to TRBJ2-7; TRBD1 is a possible D gene (5 bases). V was shortened by 6 bases and J by 3 bases, with 12 bases between the two germline ends. The CDR3 has 12 residues. The V gene's germline CDR1 is DFQATT and CDR2 SNEGSKA (reference sequence). The CDR3 DNA reads TGCAGTGCGAGTACAGGATTCTACGAGCAGTACTTC. The encoded protein is CSASTGFYEQYF.

J is TRBJ2-5 and V is TRBV3-1 (or the pseudogene TRBV3-2); D may be TRBD1 (5 bases). This CDR3 has 13 residues. Trimming pared 2 bases from V and 6 bases from J, leaving 10 bases between. Germline CDR1 reads LGHDT; CDR2 reads YNNKEL (reference sequence). In DNA, the CDR3 is TGTGCCAGCAGCCAAAGGGGCACGAAGACCCAGTACTTC. It specifies CASSQRGTKTQYF.

The chain has TRBV18 and TRBJ2-6; 8 nucleotides line up with TRBD1. The CDR3 consists of 17 residues. Unmatched junction bases numbered 4, after V lost 0 bases and J lost 3 bases. CDR1 KGHSH and CDR2 LQKENI come from the germline V gene. The CDR3 protein is CASSPPQGVYGANVLTF. The CDR3 nucleotides read TGTGCCAGCTCACCACCACAGGGGGTCTATGGGGCCAACGTCCTGACTTTC.

The chain carries TRBV5-1 and TRBJ2-3, with 10 bases matching TRBD2. The germline CDR1 and CDR2 sequences are SGHRS and YFSETQ. Unmatched junction bases numbered 5, after V lost 2 bases and J lost 2 bases. The CDR3 is 16 amino acids. The DNA for the CDR3 is TGCGCCAGCAGCTTTGTAGCGGGGGGAAACACAGATACGCAGTATTTT. Translated: CASSFVAGGNTDTQYF.

The chain has TRBV14 and TRBJ2-1; 8 positions match TRBD1. From germline, CDR1 is SGHDN and CDR2 FVKESK. The J segment lost 5 bases and the V segment lost 0 bases, leaving 9 bases of the junction unmatched. This CDR3 has 17 residues. CDR3 sequence reads: CASSQDRVRTGNNEQFF. For the CDR3, the DNA is TGTGCCAGCAGCCAAGATAGGGTGAGGACAGGGAACAATGAGCAGTTCTTC.

The V gene is TRBV9, the J gene TRBJ1-2; TRBD1 is a possible D gene (6 bases). V was shortened by 3 bases and J by 3 bases, with 15 bases between the two germline ends. Germline V lookup: CDR1 SGDLS, CDR2 YYNGEE. CDR3 length equals 15 residues. CDR3 coding DNA: TGTGCCAGCAGCGAGGGGGGGGCCGGGTACTATGGCTACACCTTC. Protein: CASSEGGAGYYGYTF. Supplemented by reference TRBV9 and TRBJ1-2, the full variable domain reads DSGVTQTPKHLITATGQRVTLRCSPRSGDLSVYWYQQSLDQGLQFLIQYYNGEERAKGNILERFSAQQFPDLHSELNLSSLELGDSALYFCASSEGGAGYYGYTFGSGTRLTVV.

This chain uses TRBV7-2 with TRBJ1-2; weak D call: TRBD1 (5 bases). V gave up 3 bases and J gave up 7 bases, with 12 bases separating them. CDR3 length: 13 residues. Germline V lookup: CDR1 SGHTA, CDR2 FQGNSA. As DNA, the CDR3 is TGTGCCAGCAGCTTCGCAGGGATATCTGGCTACACCTTC. Amino acids: CASSFAGISGYTF. The full variable domain, its missing parts supplied by reference TRBV7-2 and TRBJ1-2, is GAGVSQSPSNKVTEKGKDVELRCDPISGHTALYWYRQSLGQGLEFLIYFQGNSAPDKSGLPSDRFSAERTGGSVSTLTIQRTQQEDSAVYLCASSFAGISGYTFGSGTRLTVV.

The CDR3 DNA reads TGTGCCAGCAGCCTAGGGACAGGGTGGTACAATGAGCAGTTCTTC. Translation: CASSLGTGWYNEQFF. The chain employs TRBV11-2 and TRBJ2-1, with TRBD1 matching over 9 bases. This CDR3 is built from 15 residues. Germline assignment: CDR1 SGHAT and CDR2 FQNNGV. The V gene end was trimmed by 5 bases and the J gene end by 4 bases; junction bases not matched to a gene: 6.

Here the CDR3 reads CASSQNRGQYGEQYF. The DNA for the CDR3 is TGTGCCAGCAGCCAAAACAGGGGGCAGTACGGCGAGCAGTACTTC. The chain uses TRBV14 and TRBJ2-7; 9 bases fit TRBD1. The CDR3 is 15 amino acids. Per the germline V gene, CDR1 is SGHDN and CDR2 is FVKESK. V shed 2 bases and J 6 bases; nucleotides not matched to a gene: 8.

The chain carries TRBV7-2 and TRBJ2-3; perhaps TRBD2 as D (6 bases). V lost 5 bases, J lost 2 bases, and 17 bases lay in between. The CDR3 has 16 residues. The germline CDR1 and CDR2 sequences are SGHTA and FQGNSA. The CDR3 nucleotides read TGTGCCAGCAGCCGTGGGGACTCCCGGGCCACAGATACGCAGTATTTT. It translates to CASSRGDSRATDTQYF.

The V and J genes are TRBV12-3 or TRBV12-4 and TRBJ1-5; no reliable D call. V was clipped by 4 bases and J by 7 bases, with 11 bases between them. This CDR3 has 13 amino acids. CDR3 amino acids: CASSSLRGQPQHF. The CDR3, as DNA: TGTGCCAGCAGTTCTCTTCGGGGACAGCCCCAGCATTTT.

The CDR3 region is CASTGLAGGTGYNEQFF. DNA of the CDR3: TGTGCCAGTACCGGACTAGCGGGGGGTACTGGATACAATGAGCAGTTCTTC. V gene TRBV19 combines with J gene TRBJ2-1, with TRBD2 identical over 14 bases. The V segment lost 7 bases and the J segment 4 bases; nucleotides outside the gene matches: 9. Germline V gene data show CDR1 as LNHDA and CDR2 as SQIVND (reference sequence). This CDR3 contains 17 residues. The full variable domain, rest sourced from reference TRBV19 and TRBJ2-1, is DGGITQSPKYLFRKEGQNVTLSCEQNLNHDAMYWYRQDPGQGLRLIYYSQIVNDFQKGDIAEGYSVSREKKESFPLTVTSAQKNPTAFYLCASTGLAGGTGYNEQFFGPGTRLTVL.

V gene TRBV6-6 combines with J gene TRBJ2-7, with 9 bases fitting TRBD1. V dropped 4 bases and J dropped 2; count of bases not matched to a gene: 6. The CDR3 covers 15 residues. Germline loops: CDR1 MNHNY, CDR2 SVGAGI (reference sequence). The CDR3 DNA reads TGTGCCAGCAGTTCCCCGACAGGGGGGCCCTACGAGCAGTACTTC. Protein sequence: CASSSPTGGPYEQYF.

The chain couples TRBV28 to TRBJ2-1, with TRBD2 matching over 8 bases. The CDR3 contains 14 residues. Losses at the gene ends were 11 bases for V and 2 bases for J; bases not matched to a gene: 8. Germline lookup yields CDR1 MDHEN and CDR2 SYDVKM. This chain's CDR3 is CASSGGGAYNEQFF. The CDR3 bases are TGTGCCTCTTCCGGGGGGGGTGCCTACAATGAGCAGTTCTTC.

The V and J genes are TRBV5-5 and TRBJ1-4; 8 bases are a match to TRBD1. V was pared by 3 bases and J by 2 bases, with 6 bases of the junction left unmatched. CDR3 size: 16 residues. CDR1 is SGHKS, CDR2 YYEKEE, per germline (reference sequence). Written as DNA, the CDR3 is TGTGCCAGCAGCTCGACAGGGGCGGGGACTAATGAAAAACTGTTTTTT. Translation gives CASSSTGAGTNEKLFF.

The chain recombines TRBV5-5 with TRBJ1-1; D may be TRBD1 (5 bases). V gave up 2 bases and J gave up 3 bases, with 17 bases separating them. The CDR3 is 16 residues long. The germline CDR1 and CDR2 sequences are SGHKS and YYEKEE (reference sequence). DNA of the CDR3: TGTGCCAGCAGCTTATATGGCAGGGTGGTGGACACTGAAGCTTTCTTT. Its protein product is CASSLYGRVVDTEAFF.

The rearrangement joins TRBV27 to TRBJ2-3, with 7 bases that match TRBD1. CDR3 length equals 15 residues. Germline CDR1 and CDR2: MNHEY and SMNVEV (reference sequence). With V trimmed by 5 bases and J by 1 base, 6 bases remained unmatched. For the CDR3, the DNA is TGTGCCAGCAGTCTCGGGACAGTAGGCACAGATACGCAGTATTTT. Protein sequence: CASSLGTVGTDTQYF.

The chain combines TRBV5-6 with TRBJ2-3; 12 bases fit TRBD1. Germline V lookup: CDR1 SGHDT, CDR2 YYEEEE. Germline trimming cut 4 bases from V and 6 bases from J; bases unmatched to any gene: 12. The CDR3 has 17 residues. The CDR3 region is CASSRLPGQGAGDTQYF. CDR3 sequence (DNA): TGTGCCAGCAGCCGATTACCGGGACAGGGGGCCGGGGATACGCAGTATTTT. The full variable domain, in which reference TRBV5-6 and TRBJ2-3 provide the parts outside the CDR3, is DAGVTQSPTHLIKTRGQQVTLRCSPKSGHDTVSWYQQALGQGPQFIFQYYEEEERQRGNFPDRFSGHQFPNYSSELNVNALLLGDSALYLCASSRLPGQGAGDTQYFGPGTRLTVL.

V usage is TRBV5-1 and J usage is TRBJ1-5; 7 positions match TRBD1. The trim removed 0 bases at V and 6 bases at J, leaving 3 bases unmatched. There are 14 residues in the CDR3. Germline V gene data show CDR1 as SGHRS and CDR2 as YFSETQ. The DNA of the CDR3 is TGCGCCAGCAGCTTGGACAGGGGTGGTCAGCCCCAGCATTTT. Protein: CASSLDRGGQPQHF.